This T cell receptor beta chain emerged from a study of identifying expanded T cells in peripheral blood. Measured with immunoSEQ multiplex PCR; TCRdb has only the in-frame clones, and not every one. Here the sample spans about 130,000 clones, 86% being singletons. Looked up from germline, CDR1 is SGHRS and CDR2 is YFSETQ. This CDR3 has 15 residues. V trimming: 2 bases; J trimming: 1 base; junction bases outside the gene matches: 0. The V gene is TRBV5-1, the J gene TRBJ2-2, with 9 nucleotides matching TRBD2. The sequencing sample was made of blood. The source of this sequence is a person between 18 and 75 years old in good health. The CDR3 DNA sequence: TGCGCCAGCAGCTTAGCGGGGGGGAACACCGGGGAGCTGTTTTTT. Translating gives CASSLAGGNTGELFF.